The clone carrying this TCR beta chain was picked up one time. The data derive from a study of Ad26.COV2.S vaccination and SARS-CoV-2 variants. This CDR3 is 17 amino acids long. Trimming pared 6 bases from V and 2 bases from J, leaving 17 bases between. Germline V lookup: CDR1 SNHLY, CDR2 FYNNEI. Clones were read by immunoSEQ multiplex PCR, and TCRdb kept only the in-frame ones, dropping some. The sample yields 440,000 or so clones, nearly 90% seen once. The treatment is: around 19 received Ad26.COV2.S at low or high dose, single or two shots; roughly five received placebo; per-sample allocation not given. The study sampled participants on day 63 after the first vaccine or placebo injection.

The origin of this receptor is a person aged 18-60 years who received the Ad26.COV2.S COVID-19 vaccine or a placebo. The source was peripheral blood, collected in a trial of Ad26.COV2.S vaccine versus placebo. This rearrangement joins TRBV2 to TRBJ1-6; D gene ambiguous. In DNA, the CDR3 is TGTGCCAGCAGCCCAGACCCAGCCGGGGCCTATAATTCACCCCTCCACTTT. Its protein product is CASSPDPAGAYNSPLHF.